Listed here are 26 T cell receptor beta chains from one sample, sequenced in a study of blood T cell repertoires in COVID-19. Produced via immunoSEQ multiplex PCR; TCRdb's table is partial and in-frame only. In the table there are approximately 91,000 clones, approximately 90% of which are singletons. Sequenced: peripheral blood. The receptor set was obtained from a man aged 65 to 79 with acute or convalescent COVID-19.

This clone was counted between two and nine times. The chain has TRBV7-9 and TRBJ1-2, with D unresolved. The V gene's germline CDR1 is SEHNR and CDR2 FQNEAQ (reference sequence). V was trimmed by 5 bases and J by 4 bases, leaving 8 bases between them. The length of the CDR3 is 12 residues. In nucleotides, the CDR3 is TGTGCCAGCAGCCTGACAACCTATGGCTACACCTTC. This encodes CASSLTTYGYTF.

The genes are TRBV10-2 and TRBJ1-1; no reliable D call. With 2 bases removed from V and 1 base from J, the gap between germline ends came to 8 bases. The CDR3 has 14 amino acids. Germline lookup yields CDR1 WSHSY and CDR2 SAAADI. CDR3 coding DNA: TGCGCCAGCAGTGAGCCGGGTGCGAACACTGAAGCTTTCTTT. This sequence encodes CASSEPGANTEAFF.

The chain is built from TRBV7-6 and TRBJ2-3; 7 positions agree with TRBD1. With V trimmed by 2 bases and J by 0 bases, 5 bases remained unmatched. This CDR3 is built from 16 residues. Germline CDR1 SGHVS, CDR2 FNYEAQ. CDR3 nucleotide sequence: TGTGCCAGCAGCTTATTGGGACAGCTAAGCACAGATACGCAGTATTTT. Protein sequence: CASSLLGQLSTDTQYF. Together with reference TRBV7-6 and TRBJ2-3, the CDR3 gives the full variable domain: GAGVSQSPRYKVTKRGQDVALRCDPISGHVSLYWYRQALGQGPEFLTYFNYEAQQDKSGLPNDRFSAERPEGSISTLTIQRTEQRDSAMYRCASSLLGQLSTDTQYFGPGTRLTVL.

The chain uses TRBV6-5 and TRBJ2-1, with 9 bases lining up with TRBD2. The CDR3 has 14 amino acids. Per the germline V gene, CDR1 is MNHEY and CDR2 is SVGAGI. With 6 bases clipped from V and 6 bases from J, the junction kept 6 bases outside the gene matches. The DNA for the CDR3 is TGTGCCAGCAGGCTAGCGGGGCAGGGCAATGAGCAGTTCTTC. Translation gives CASRLAGQGNEQFF.

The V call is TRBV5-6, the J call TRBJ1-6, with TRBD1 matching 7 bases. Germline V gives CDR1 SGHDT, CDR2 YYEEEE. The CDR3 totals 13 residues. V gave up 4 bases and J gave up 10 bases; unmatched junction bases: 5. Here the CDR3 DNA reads TGTGCCAGCAGCAAGACAGGGACCTCACCCCTCCACTTT. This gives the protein CASSKTGTSPLHF. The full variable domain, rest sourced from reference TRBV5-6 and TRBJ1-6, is DAGVTQSPTHLIKTRGQQVTLRCSPKSGHDTVSWYQQALGQGPQFIFQYYEEEERQRGNFPDRFSGHQFPNYSSELNVNALLLGDSALYLCASSKTGTSPLHFGNGTRLTVT.

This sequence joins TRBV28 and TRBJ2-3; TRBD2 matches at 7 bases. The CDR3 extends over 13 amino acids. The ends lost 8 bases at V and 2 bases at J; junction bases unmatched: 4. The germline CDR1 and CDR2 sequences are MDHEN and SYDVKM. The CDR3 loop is CASSAGATDTQYF. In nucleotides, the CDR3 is TGTGCCAGCTCTGCGGGAGCCACAGATACGCAGTATTTT.

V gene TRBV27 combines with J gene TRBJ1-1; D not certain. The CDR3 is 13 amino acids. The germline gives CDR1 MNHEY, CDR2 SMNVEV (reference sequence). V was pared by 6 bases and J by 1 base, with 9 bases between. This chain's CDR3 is CASRTRRNTEAFF. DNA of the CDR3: TGTGCCAGCAGAACTCGGAGGAACACTGAAGCTTTCTTT.

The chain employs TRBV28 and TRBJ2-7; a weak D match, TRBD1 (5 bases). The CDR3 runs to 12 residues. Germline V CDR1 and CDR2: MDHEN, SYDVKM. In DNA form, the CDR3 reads TGTGCCAGCAGTCTTACAGGTCAGCTCCCCAACGTC. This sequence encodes CASSLTGQLPNV.

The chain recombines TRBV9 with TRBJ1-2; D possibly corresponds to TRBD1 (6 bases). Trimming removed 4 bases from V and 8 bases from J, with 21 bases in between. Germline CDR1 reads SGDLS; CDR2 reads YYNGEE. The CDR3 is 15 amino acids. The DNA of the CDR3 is TGTGCCAGCAGCTCGAGGGATACAGGGTCCCGGGGCTACACCTTC. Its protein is CASSSRDTGSRGYTF.

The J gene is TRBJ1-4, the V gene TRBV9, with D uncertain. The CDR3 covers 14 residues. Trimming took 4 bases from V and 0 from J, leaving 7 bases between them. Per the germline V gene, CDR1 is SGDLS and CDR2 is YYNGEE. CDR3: CASSREPTNEKLFF. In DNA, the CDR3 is TGTGCCAGCAGCCGAGAGCCAACTAATGAAAAACTGTTTTTT.

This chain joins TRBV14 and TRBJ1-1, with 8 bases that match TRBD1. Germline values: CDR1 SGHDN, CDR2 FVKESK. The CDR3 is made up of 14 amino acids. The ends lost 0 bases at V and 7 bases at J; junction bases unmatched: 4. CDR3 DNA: TGTGCCAGCAGCCAAGAACACAGGGGGTTTGAAGCTTTCTTT. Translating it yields CASSQEHRGFEAFF.

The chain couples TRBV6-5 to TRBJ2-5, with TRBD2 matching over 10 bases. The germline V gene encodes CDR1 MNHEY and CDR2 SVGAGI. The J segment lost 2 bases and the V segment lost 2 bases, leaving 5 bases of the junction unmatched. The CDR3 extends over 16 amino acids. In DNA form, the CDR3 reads TGTGCCAGCAGTTACGGGGTAGCGGGGGGACAAGAGACCCAGTACTTC. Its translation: CASSYGVAGGQETQYF.

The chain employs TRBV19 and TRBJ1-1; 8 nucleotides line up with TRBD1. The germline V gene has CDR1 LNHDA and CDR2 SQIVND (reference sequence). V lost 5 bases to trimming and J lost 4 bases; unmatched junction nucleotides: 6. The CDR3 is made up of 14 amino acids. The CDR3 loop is CASSFQQGVTEAFF. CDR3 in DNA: TGTGCCAGTAGTTTCCAACAGGGGGTCACTGAAGCTTTCTTT. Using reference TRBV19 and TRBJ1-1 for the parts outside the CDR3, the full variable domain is DGGITQSPKYLFRKEGQNVTLSCEQNLNHDAMYWYRQDPGQGLRLIYYSQIVNDFQKGDIAEGYSVSREKKESFPLTVTSAQKNPTAFYLCASSFQQGVTEAFFGQGTRLTVV.

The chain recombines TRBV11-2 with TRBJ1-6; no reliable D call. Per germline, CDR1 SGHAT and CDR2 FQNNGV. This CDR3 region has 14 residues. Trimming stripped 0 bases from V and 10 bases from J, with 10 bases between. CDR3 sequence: CASSLEQIGSPLHF. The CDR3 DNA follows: TGTGCCAGCAGCTTAGAACAGATCGGATCACCCCTCCACTTT. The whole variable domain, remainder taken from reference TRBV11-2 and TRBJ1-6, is EAGVAQSPRYKIIEKRQSVAFWCNPISGHATLYWYQQILGQGPKLLIQFQNNGVVDDSQLPKDRFSAERLKGVDSTLKIQPAKLEDSAVYLCASSLEQIGSPLHFGNGTRLTVT.

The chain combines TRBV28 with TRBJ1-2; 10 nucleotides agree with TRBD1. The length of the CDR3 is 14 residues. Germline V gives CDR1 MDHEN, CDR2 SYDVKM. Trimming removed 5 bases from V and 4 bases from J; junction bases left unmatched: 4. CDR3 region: CASSPTGGLYGYTF. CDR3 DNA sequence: TGTGCCAGCAGTCCGACAGGGGGCCTCTATGGCTACACCTTC.

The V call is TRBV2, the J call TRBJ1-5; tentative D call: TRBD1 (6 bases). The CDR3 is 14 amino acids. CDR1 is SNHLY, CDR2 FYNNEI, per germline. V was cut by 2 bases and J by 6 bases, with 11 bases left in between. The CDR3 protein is CASSERGGGQPQHF. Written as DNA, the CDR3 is TGTGCCAGCAGTGAACGGGGGGGCGGTCAGCCCCAGCATTTT.

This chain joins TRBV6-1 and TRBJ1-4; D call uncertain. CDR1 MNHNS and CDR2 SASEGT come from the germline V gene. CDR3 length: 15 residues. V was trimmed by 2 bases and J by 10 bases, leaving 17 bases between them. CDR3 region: CASSELNGRERKLFF. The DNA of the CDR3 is TGTGCCAGCAGTGAATTGAATGGTCGGGAGAGAAAACTGTTTTTT.

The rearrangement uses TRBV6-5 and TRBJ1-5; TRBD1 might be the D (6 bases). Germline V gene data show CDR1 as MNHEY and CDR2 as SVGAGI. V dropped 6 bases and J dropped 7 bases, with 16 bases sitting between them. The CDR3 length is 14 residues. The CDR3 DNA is TGTGCCAGCAGAGCATCAGGGGAAGGACAGCCCCAGCATTTT. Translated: CASRASGEGQPQHF.

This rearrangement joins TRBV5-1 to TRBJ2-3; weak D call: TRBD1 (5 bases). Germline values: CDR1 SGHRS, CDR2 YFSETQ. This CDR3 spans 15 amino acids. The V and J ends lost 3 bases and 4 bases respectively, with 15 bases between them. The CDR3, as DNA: TGCGCCAGCAGCTCGCAGCCCGGCAGGGCAGATACGCAGTATTTT. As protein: CASSSQPGRADTQYF.

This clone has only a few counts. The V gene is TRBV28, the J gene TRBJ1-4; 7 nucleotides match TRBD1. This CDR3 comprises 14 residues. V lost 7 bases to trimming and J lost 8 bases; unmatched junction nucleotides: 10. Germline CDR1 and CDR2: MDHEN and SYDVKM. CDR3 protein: CASNPQGDGEKLFF. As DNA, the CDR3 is TGTGCCAGCAATCCCCAGGGGGACGGAGAAAAACTGTTTTTT.

CDR3: CASSTSRGLGMNTEAFF. The CDR3 DNA reads TGTGCCAGTAGTACCTCCAGGGGGCTGGGAATGAACACTGAAGCTTTCTTT. The rearrangement joins TRBV19 to TRBJ1-1; 8 nucleotides align to TRBD1. J lost 0 bases, V lost 4 bases, and 10 bases had no gene match. The CDR3 is made up of 17 amino acids. Germline V gene lookup returns CDR1 LNHDA and CDR2 SQIVND (reference sequence).

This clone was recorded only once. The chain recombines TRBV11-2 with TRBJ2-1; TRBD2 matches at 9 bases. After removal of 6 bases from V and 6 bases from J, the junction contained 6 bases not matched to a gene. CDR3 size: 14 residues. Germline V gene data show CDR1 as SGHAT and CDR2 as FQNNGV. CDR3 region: CASRLLAGINEQFF. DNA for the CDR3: TGTGCCAGCAGACTCCTAGCGGGGATCAATGAGCAGTTCTTC.

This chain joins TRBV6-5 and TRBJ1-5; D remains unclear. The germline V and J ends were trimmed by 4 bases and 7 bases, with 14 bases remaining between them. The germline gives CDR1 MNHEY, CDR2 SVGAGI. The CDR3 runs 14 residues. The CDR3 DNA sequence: TGTGCCAGCAGTTGGTCGGGAGCCGGGCAGCCCCAGCATTTT. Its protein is CASSWSGAGQPQHF.

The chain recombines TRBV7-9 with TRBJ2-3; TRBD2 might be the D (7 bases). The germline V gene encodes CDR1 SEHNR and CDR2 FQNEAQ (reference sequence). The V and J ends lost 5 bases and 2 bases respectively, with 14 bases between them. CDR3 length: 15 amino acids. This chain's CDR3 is CASSAGGGATDTQYF. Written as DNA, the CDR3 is TGTGCCAGCAGCGCAGGAGGGGGGGCCACAGATACGCAGTATTTT.

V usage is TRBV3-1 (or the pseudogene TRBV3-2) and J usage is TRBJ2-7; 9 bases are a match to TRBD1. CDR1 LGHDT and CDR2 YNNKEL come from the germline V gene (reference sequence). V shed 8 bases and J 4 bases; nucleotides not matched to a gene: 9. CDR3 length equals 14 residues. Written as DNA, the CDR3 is TGTGCCAGCGGAGGGAGGGGACAGGGTTACGAGCAGTACTTC. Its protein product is CASGGRGQGYEQYF.

The CDR3 here is CASNADTYGYTF. In DNA form, the CDR3 reads TGTGCCAGCAACGCGGACACCTATGGCTACACCTTC. This chain uses TRBV28 with TRBJ1-2, with TRBD1 as a possible D gene (5 bases). The CDR3 is 12 residues long. Trimming pared 7 bases from V and 4 bases from J, leaving 10 bases between. Germline V gene data show CDR1 as MDHEN and CDR2 as SYDVKM.